A selection of T cell receptor beta chains follows, all from one sample in a study of blood T cell repertoires in COVID-19. The repertoire was sequenced with immunoSEQ multiplex PCR; TCRdb's copy has only in-frame clones and lacks some. This sample yields 99,000 or so clones, of which roughly 80% are seen a single time; 26% belongs to the top ten. The source material was peripheral blood. All receptors derive from a man between 60 and 70 years old with acute or convalescent COVID-19. CDR3s include the opening cysteine and the closing phenylalanine or tryptophan. Fields, in order: CDR3 length, V gene, J gene, CDR3 protein.

15,TRBV3-1/TRBV3-2,TRBJ2-2,CASSQEGLRTRELFF
15,TRBV5-5,TRBJ1-5,CASSLGLPPNQPQHF
13,TRBV29-1,TRBJ1-5,CSVEEAPGQPQHF
14,TRBV5-5,TRBJ1-1,CASSLGLVNTEAFF
13,TRBV5-1,TRBJ1-2,CASSTGDGYGYTF
15,TRBV10-2,TRBJ2-1,CASSSGTSGIREQFF
16,TRBV10-2,TRBJ2-2,CASRRTSGRSTGELFF
14,TRBV19,TRBJ2-1,CASSTRLLGYEQFF
14,TRBV29-1,TRBJ1-4,CSVDSGLKSEKLFF
14,TRBV29-1,TRBJ1-4,CSVAPGGVNEKLFF
11,TRBV7-2,TRBJ2-1,CASTRGNEQFF
14,TRBV10-3,TRBJ1-1,CAISAGGEDTEAFF
15,TRBV27,TRBJ1-5,CASSLTTGDNQPQHF
16,TRBV28,TRBJ1-5,CASSPGDSRSNQPQHF
15,TRBV3-1/TRBV3-2,TRBJ2-3,CASSQETPPTDTQYF
14,TRBV6-1,TRBJ2-5,CASSEWRVRETQYF
13,TRBV7-8,TRBJ2-7,CASSISGSYEQYF
15,TRBV27,TRBJ1-5,CASSFGAYSNQPQHF
16,TRBV5-4,TRBJ1-2,CASSLAGTGTNYGYTF
14,TRBV5-5,TRBJ2-7,CASSLVGSSYEQYF
14,TRBV27,TRBJ1-1,CASSLSSGNTEAFF
13,TRBV29-1,TRBJ2-1,CSVELDRVDEQFF
13,TRBV10-3,TRBJ1-6,CAISDRVESPLHF
17,TRBV9,TRBJ2-1,CASSVVSLAGNNNEQFF
17,TRBV7-2,TRBJ1-2,CASSRGGQGALGIGYTF
14,TRBV6-5,TRBJ2-2,CASSRQRNTGELFF
14,TRBV7-9,TRBJ1-2,CASSTGQGTYGYTF
15,TRBV28,TRBJ2-3,CASRAGTGFYDTQYF
13,TRBV6-5,TRBJ1-1,CASSYPGIGGAFF
12,TRBV21-1,TRBJ1-1,CASSRGSTEAFF